A single sample is the source of the 26 T cell receptor beta chains below, sequenced in a study of CD8 T cells in ankylosing spondylitis. TCRdb called the 5' RACE reads again in MiXCR, with one record for every CDR3 protein. The table includes roughly 42,000 distinct CDR3 sequences, 2.5% to 3.5% detected once. The sequenced sample consisted of blood, either unsorted or a sorted T cell fraction (not recorded which). These receptors all stem from a male donor with ankylosing spondylitis or in good health (not recorded which).

This clonotype has at least ten counts. The genes are TRBV9 and TRBJ2-1, with TRBD2 matching over 7 bases. Looked up from germline, CDR1 is SGDLS and CDR2 is YYNGEE. J gave up 12 bases and V 4 bases, and 16 bases lay outside the gene matches. CDR3 length equals 15 residues. The CDR3 reads CASSLVPGTITGQFF. The CDR3 region has the DNA TGTGCCAGCAGCCTCGTACCCGGGACTATTACGGGGCAGTTCTTC.

This clonotype was observed many times. This sequence joins TRBV9 and TRBJ2-1, with TRBD2 identical over 7 bases. The V gene end was trimmed by 0 bases and the J gene end by 5 bases; junction bases not matched to a gene: 8. Germline assignment: CDR1 SGDLS and CDR2 YYNGEE. The CDR3 contains 16 residues. This chain's CDR3 is CASSVGEASGNNEQFF. CDR3 DNA sequence: TGTGCCAGCAGCGTAGGGGAGGCTAGCGGAAACAATGAGCAGTTCTTC.

This clonotype was recorded many times. The V gene is TRBV9, the J gene TRBJ2-7, with 8 bases matching TRBD2. With V trimmed by 3 bases and J by 2 bases, 4 bases remained unmatched. Germline V gene sequence: CDR1 SGDLS, CDR2 YYNGEE. CDR3 length: 14 amino acids. The CDR3 loop reads CASSAGLVPYEQYF. CDR3 nucleotides: TGTGCCAGCAGCGCGGGACTAGTCCCCTACGAGCAGTACTTC. The whole variable domain, filled in from reference TRBV9 and TRBJ2-7, reads DSGVTQTPKHLITATGQRVTLRCSPRSGDLSVYWYQQSLDQGLQFLIQYYNGEERAKGNILERFSAQQFPDLHSELNLSSLELGDSALYFCASSAGLVPYEQYFGPGTRLTVT.

This clonotype was counted ten times or more. The CDR3 is CASSPRYRQGSHEQYF. Written as DNA, the CDR3 is TGTGCCAGCAGCCCGAGGTATCGCCAGGGTAGCCACGAGCAGTACTTC. The chain employs TRBV9 and TRBJ2-7; D may be TRBD1 (5 bases). Trimming shortened V by 4 bases and J by 5 bases, and 22 bases separated the two germline ends. The CDR3 runs 16 residues. The V gene's germline CDR1 is SGDLS and CDR2 YYNGEE.

The table lists this clonotype with many counts. The chain joins TRBV9 to TRBJ2-3, with a weak D call TRBD1 (6 bases). The CDR3 is 14 amino acids. Trimming left V 4 bases short and J 0 bases short, with 9 bases between. CDR1 is SGDLS, CDR2 YYNGEE, per germline. CDR3 amino acids: CASSRGGSTDTQYF. The DNA for the CDR3 is TGTGCCAGCAGCAGAGGGGGTAGCACAGATACGCAGTATTTT.

This clonotype was seen repeatedly, ten times or more. This rearrangement joins TRBV9 to TRBJ2-3; D perhaps matches TRBD2 (6 bases). With 0 bases removed from V and 2 bases from J, the gap between germline ends came to 13 bases. Germline V gene data show CDR1 as SGDLS and CDR2 as YYNGEE. The CDR3 loop spans 16 amino acids. CDR3 protein: CASSVDPRGYTDTQYF. In DNA, the CDR3 is TGTGCCAGCAGCGTAGACCCCCGGGGGTACACAGATACGCAGTATTTT.

This clonotype has at least ten counts. This rearrangement joins TRBV9 to TRBJ2-5; 8 bases are shared with TRBD1. The CDR3 has 15 residues. V was pared by 2 bases and J by 0 bases, with 3 bases of the junction left unmatched. Germline CDR1 and CDR2: SGDLS and YYNGEE. CDR3 sequence reads: CASSVGQGHQETQYF. In nucleotides, the CDR3 is TGTGCCAGCAGCGTCGGACAGGGTCACCAAGAGACCCAGTACTTC. Supplemented by reference TRBV9 and TRBJ2-5, the full variable domain reads DSGVTQTPKHLITATGQRVTLRCSPRSGDLSVYWYQQSLDQGLQFLIQYYNGEERAKGNILERFSAQQFPDLHSELNLSSLELGDSALYFCASSVGQGHQETQYFGPGTRLLVL.

The table lists this clonotype with many counts. V gene TRBV9 combines with J gene TRBJ2-1; 14 bases are a match to TRBD2. Trimming cost V 3 bases and J 7 bases; bases outside gene matches: 12. The germline V gene encodes CDR1 SGDLS and CDR2 YYNGEE. The CDR3 extends over 18 amino acids. CDR3 loop: CASSAARGTSGSRNEQFF. CDR3 in DNA: TGTGCCAGCAGCGCCGCACGCGGGACTAGCGGGAGTAGGAATGAGCAGTTCTTC.

This clonotype was counted at least ten times. The chain recombines TRBV30 with TRBJ1-1; D not resolved. Trimming shortened V by 3 bases and J by 5 bases, and 13 bases separated the two germline ends. This CDR3 has 13 amino acids. Germline loops: CDR1 GTSNPN, CDR2 SVGIG (reference sequence). The CDR3 DNA is TGTGCCTGGAGAAAACGGGAGGTAACTGAAGCTTTCTTT. It translates to CAWRKREVTEAFF.

This clonotype is deemed medium-sized (0.01 to 0.1%). The chain couples TRBV9 to TRBJ2-7; D might be TRBD1 (6 bases). Germline values: CDR1 SGDLS, CDR2 YYNGEE. The CDR3 sequence is 14 residues long. V dropped 4 bases and J dropped 0 bases, with 11 bases sitting between them. CDR3 DNA sequence: TGTGCCAGCAGCAGATTGACAGGCTCCTACGAGCAGTACTTC. Residues: CASSRLTGSYEQYF.

This clonotype was counted at least ten times. V and J are TRBV9 and TRBJ2-1, with a possible D match to TRBD2 (5 bases). V shed 0 bases and J shed 10 bases, with 8 bases lying between them. Germline values: CDR1 SGDLS, CDR2 YYNGEE. CDR3 length: 12 residues. For the CDR3, the DNA is TGTGCCAGCAGCGTAGTTGGGGAGGAGCAGTTCTTC. It codes for CASSVVGEEQFF. The variable domain in full, completed from reference TRBV9 and TRBJ2-1, reads DSGVTQTPKHLITATGQRVTLRCSPRSGDLSVYWYQQSLDQGLQFLIQYYNGEERAKGNILERFSAQQFPDLHSELNLSSLELGDSALYFCASSVVGEEQFFGPGTRLTVL.

This clonotype was picked up many times. V is TRBV9 and J is TRBJ2-3; 8 bases align to TRBD2. Trimming took 3 bases from V and 4 from J; bases not matched to a gene: 7. There are 15 residues in the CDR3. CDR1 is SGDLS, CDR2 YYNGEE, per germline. CDR3 sequence: CASSAGGRSSDTQYF. For the CDR3, the DNA is TGTGCCAGCAGCGCCGGCGGGAGGTCGTCAGATACGCAGTATTTT.

This clonotype was counted many times. This chain connects TRBV9 to TRBJ2-7; D possibly matches TRBD1 or TRBD2 (5 bases each). The CDR3 length is 15 residues. The germline gives CDR1 SGDLS, CDR2 YYNGEE. V dropped 0 bases and J dropped 0 bases, with 10 bases sitting between them. DNA for the CDR3: TGTGCCAGCAGCGTAGAGGGACGGAGCTCCTACGAGCAGTACTTC. Encoded protein: CASSVEGRSSYEQYF.

This clonotype was detected ten times or more. The CDR3 coding sequence is TGTGCCAGCAGCACCGGGACAGACCGTAATTCACCCCTCCACTTT. This translates into CASSTGTDRNSPLHF. The genes are TRBV9 and TRBJ1-6; 7 bases align to TRBD1. This CDR3 is 15 amino acids long. Trimming took 4 bases from V and 6 from J; bases not matched to a gene: 7. Germline CDR1 and CDR2: SGDLS and YYNGEE.

This clonotype was observed many times. J is TRBJ2-2 and V is TRBV9; TRBD2 matches at 8 bases. CDR3 length equals 17 residues. Trimming cost V 3 bases and J 1 base; bases outside gene matches: 8. CDR1 and CDR2 from the germline V gene are SGDLS and YYNGEE. The DNA of the CDR3 is TGTGCCAGCAGCGCCCCCCGGGGGGGTGAGAACACCGGGGAGCTGTTTTTT. This encodes CASSAPRGGENTGELFF.

This clonotype was seen many times. The genes are TRBV9 and TRBJ2-1; maybe TRBD2 (5 bases). The V gene lost 0 bases and the J gene lost 3 bases, with 10 bases spanning the gap. The CDR3 is made up of 15 amino acids. Germline V gives CDR1 SGDLS, CDR2 YYNGEE. CDR3 in amino acids: CASSVEAGHYNEQFF. The DNA of the CDR3 is TGTGCCAGCAGCGTAGAGGCGGGCCACTACAATGAGCAGTTCTTC.

This clonotype was counted ten times or more. The chain joins TRBV9 to TRBJ1-3; D unclear. CDR3 length: 17 amino acids. The germline V gene has CDR1 SGDLS and CDR2 YYNGEE. V lost 0 bases and J lost 0, with 13 bases in between. For the CDR3, the DNA is TGTGCCAGCAGCGTAGCTCAAGACGGTTACTCTGGAAACACCATATATTTT. This encodes CASSVAQDGYSGNTIYF.

This clonotype has a count of ten or more. V usage is TRBV9 and J usage is TRBJ2-2; 7 bases match TRBD2. The germline CDR1 and CDR2 sequences are SGDLS and YYNGEE. Unmatched junction bases numbered 3, after V lost 1 base and J lost 0 bases. The CDR3 runs to 16 residues. The CDR3 reads CASSVRGRANTGELFF. In nucleotides, the CDR3 is TGTGCCAGCAGCGTACGCGGGAGAGCGAACACCGGGGAGCTGTTTTTT.

In this sample, this clonotype turned up many times. V and J are TRBV9 and TRBJ1-4, with D perhaps TRBD1 (6 bases). Trimming pared 1 base from V and 6 bases from J, leaving 13 bases between. Germline CDR1 reads SGDLS; CDR2 reads YYNGEE. The CDR3 runs to 15 residues. The CDR3 here is CASSVSPGVDEKLFF. The CDR3 DNA reads TGTGCCAGCAGCGTATCGCCAGGGGTGGATGAAAAACTGTTTTTT.

This clonotype appeared many times. The chain employs TRBV9 and TRBJ2-7; 8 bases match TRBD2. Germline values: CDR1 SGDLS, CDR2 YYNGEE. Trimming cost V 4 bases and J 2 bases; bases outside gene matches: 11. The CDR3 loop spans 16 amino acids. The DNA of the CDR3 is TGTGCCAGCAGCCCGACTAGCGCTAGGATCCCCTACGAGCAGTACTTC. It encodes CASSPTSARIPYEQYF.

Many counts were recorded for this clonotype. The chain recombines TRBV27 with TRBJ2-7; TRBD1 aligns across 7 bases. The CDR3 is made up of 17 amino acids. Per the germline V gene, CDR1 is MNHEY and CDR2 is SMNVEV (reference sequence). V lost 10 bases to trimming and J lost 2 bases; unmatched junction nucleotides: 20. CDR3 DNA sequence: TGTGCCATCGTGGGACAGCCTCCCGCTCCCGAGACCTACGAGCAGTACTTC. Its translation: CAIVGQPPAPETYEQYF.

This clonotype appeared many times. The CDR3 DNA reads as TGTGCCAGCAGCGAGAGGGGGGACAGGGGACACGAGCAGTACTTC. The encoded protein is CASSERGDRGHEQYF. The chain employs TRBV9 and TRBJ2-7, with 10 bases identical to TRBD1. The V segment lost 3 bases and the J segment 5 bases; nucleotides outside the gene matches: 8. CDR3 length: 15 amino acids. Germline assignment: CDR1 SGDLS and CDR2 YYNGEE.

At least ten counts were recorded for this clonotype. This chain links TRBV9 with TRBJ2-7; 8 positions match TRBD2. Trimming removed 0 bases from V and 3 bases from J; junction bases left unmatched: 5. Germline CDR1 and CDR2: SGDLS and YYNGEE. CDR3 length: 15 amino acids. This chain's CDR3 is CASSVALSGIYEQYF. The CDR3 DNA reads as TGTGCCAGCAGCGTAGCTCTTAGCGGGATCTACGAGCAGTACTTC.

The sample holds many counts of this clonotype. The chain combines TRBV9 with TRBJ1-2, with a possible D match to TRBD1 (5 bases). The V gene's germline CDR1 is SGDLS and CDR2 YYNGEE. CDR3 length: 17 amino acids. The ends were cut back, 4 bases at V and 5 bases at J, with 24 bases in the middle. The CDR3 loop reads CASSPITGGIPWYGYTF. Written as DNA, the CDR3 is TGTGCCAGCAGCCCCATCACTGGGGGGATCCCATGGTATGGCTACACCTTC.

This clonotype was counted at least ten times. CDR3 DNA sequence: TGTGCCAGCAGCCGAGTTTCGGGGTACTCTGGAAACACCATATATTTT. Amino acid sequence: CASSRVSGYSGNTIYF. The genes are TRBV9 and TRBJ1-3; D is unresolved. Germline V lookup: CDR1 SGDLS, CDR2 YYNGEE. The ends were cut back, 4 bases at V and 0 bases at J, with 14 bases in the middle. The CDR3 totals 16 residues.

This clonotype was found many times. This chain connects TRBV9 to TRBJ2-2; D is ambiguous. The length of the CDR3 is 15 residues. V gave up 4 bases and J gave up 6 bases, with 16 bases separating them. The germline V gene encodes CDR1 SGDLS and CDR2 YYNGEE. CDR3 nucleotide sequence: TGTGCCAGCAGCCCGAGAAATGGGGTCCCCGGGGAGCTGTTTTTT. Its translation is CASSPRNGVPGELFF.